Described below is a single TCR beta chain sequence and its context. Its antigen is as yet unknown. Relative to the germline gene, one junction end is altered; a read error may explain this. The length of the CDR3 is 10 residues. Germline values: CDR1 SGHTA, CDR2 FQGNSA. Constant-region reverse primers amplified full-length variable regions, followed by semi-nested Nested Universal Primer A PCR. Using its own MiXCR run on the 5' RACE reads, TCRdb lists one record per CDR3 protein. The repertoire has around 52,000 distinct CDR3 sequences, about 28% of them found once; the top ten carry approximately 3%. Findings and limits, study-wide: The TCR gene usage of tumor memory CD4+ T cells clustered together with blood and lymph node memory CD4+ cells and with lymph node naive CD4+ cells.

The sequenced sample consisted of tumor-infiltrating memory CD4+ T cells sorted from the breast tumor. Subset defined: memory CD4+ T cells, CD4+CD45RO+CD25-. This clonotype was obtained from a female donor with breast cancer. V and J are TRBV7-2 and TRBJ2-1; tentatively, D is TRBD1 (5 bases). CDR3 DNA sequence: TGTGCCAGCAGCTTAGTGGGGCCCCACTTC. Translating gives CASSLVGPHF.